The sample holds many counts of the clone carrying this T cell receptor beta chain. Its antigen is still unknown. Through MiXCR, TCRdb re-clonotyped the PCR reads. The sample contains about 35,000 clones, about 29% of which appear only once. This specimen belongs to a study of metastatic and nonmetastatic thyroid tumors. No patient had received any treatment before thyroid surgery. In germline, CDR1 is DFQATT, CDR2 SNEGSKA (reference sequence). After removal of 6 bases from V and 9 bases from J, the junction contained 8 bases not matched to a gene. The length of the CDR3 is 13 residues. General study points: Within blood and tumor, benign nodules reportedly had significantly lower TCR beta diversity than malignant thyroid tumors did.

The J gene is TRBJ2-1, the V gene TRBV20-1; 10 positions agree with TRBD2. This clonotype was sampled from a female donor with papillary thyroid cancer or a benign thyroid nodule (not recorded which). Some clones in this sample may be carry-over from other donors' samples. The source material was blood. CDR3 bases: TGCAGTGCGACCGGGACTAGCGTCGGTGAGCAGTTCTTC. It translates to CSATGTSVGEQFF.